Each of the 3 T cell receptor beta chains below was sequenced from the same sample in a study of cytomegalovirus exposure and HLA in healthy donors. The PCR ran on 60 Vbeta and 13 Jbeta primers. The table came from immunoSEQ multiplex PCR; TCRdb's copy has only in-frame clones and leaves some out. The repertoire holds more than 150,000 clones, around 80% seen once, with over 3% in the top ten. Sequences were obtained from PBMCs. These receptors were collected from a woman aged 45-65 years in good health and CMV-seropositive.

The V call is TRBV7-8, the J call TRBJ2-5; 7 bases fit TRBD1. The end of the DNA is better explained by TRBJ2-7, so the J call may be wrong. The CDR3 loop spans 13 amino acids. CDR1 is SGHVS and CDR2 is FQNEAQ in the germline V gene. The CDR3 DNA sequence: TGTGCCAGCAGCTTAGACAGGGGTGGCGAGCAGTACTTC. This gives the protein CASSLDRGGEQYF.

To note about this clone: One end of the junction varies from germline; a read error may be responsible. The V gene is TRBV29-1, the J gene TRBJ2-7; TRBD1 matches 8 bases. Germline values: CDR1 SQVTM, CDR2 ANQGSEA. This CDR3 has 13 residues. CDR3 in DNA: TGCGGCGTCCACGCACGGACAGGGAACGAGCAGTACTTC. This translates into CGVHARTGNEQYF.

V usage is TRBV19 and J usage is TRBJ1-4; D is unresolved. The V end was cut by 3 bases, the J end by 0 bases, with 14 bases between. In germline, CDR1 is LNHDA, CDR2 SQIVND (reference sequence). The CDR3 covers 17 residues. As DNA, the CDR3 is TGTGCCAGTAGTATGGCGGGCAGGTCCGCAACTAATGAAAAACTGTTTTTT. Translating gives CASSMAGRSATNEKLFF.